What follows is one T cell receptor beta chain and its context. This clonotype was seen repeatedly, ten times or more. The target of this receptor is not known. Qualities for individual bases were not recorded, and no much larger clone is one base off. The sample comes from a study of neurological immune-mediated disorders (dated by TCRdb to between 2018 and 2021). About the study as a whole: Among the 35 or so multiple sclerosis patients, approximately 31 had relapsing-remitting MS and 3 had secondary progressive MS. The approximately 100 TCR-beta libraries included longitudinal samples, technical triplicates and paired sorted CD4+ and CD8+ T-cell subsets alongside PBMC samples. The cohort included approximately 68 subjects: 14 with HAM/TSP, about 34 with multiple sclerosis, and roughly 20 healthy controls. Peripheral blood TCR-beta repertoires from patients with HTLV-I-associated myelopathy (HAM/TSP), patients with multiple sclerosis, and healthy controls were compared in the study using UMI-based sequencing.

For the unsorted PBMC libraries, 2 million PBMCs were stored in RNAlater at -80 degrees C until RNA extraction and were used to generate the libraries. Multiple sclerosis patients were enrolled in a US clinical protocol evaluating disease progression by magnetic resonance imaging. Peripheral blood was subjected to Ficoll-Hypaque density gradient centrifugation to isolate PBMCs, which were then cryopreserved in liquid nitrogen. What the study reported, not specific to this receptor: No association of the MS cluster with clinical or MRI features was observed, and the need for larger cohorts was stated by the authors. No identical CDR3 amino acid sequences were shared among expanded clones across subjects, suggesting private TCR-beta repertoires in all groups. In a phylogenetic analysis, the repertoires of 18 out of 34 MS patients fell into a single cluster of related CDR3 sequences, pointing to a possible signature at the repertoire level. The highest TCR clonal expansion was observed in HAM/TSP patients, whereas the lowest was observed in MS patients, even when compared with healthy controls.

The V and J ends are trimmed by 1 base and 1 base, leaving 13 bases between them. CDR1 and CDR2, looked up from the germline V gene (reference sequence), are DFQATT and SNEGSKA. The CDR3, from cysteine to phenylalanine, totals 15 residues. The CDR3 DNA has 45 bases and is translated from base 1. cDNA was synthesized by template-switch 5'RACE using a primer carrying a 10-nucleotide random unique molecular identifier by which each TCR transcript was tagged. Over 200 million TCR-beta sequences, covering 15-18 subjects, were produced in each sequencing run. The RNeasy kit was used for extraction of total RNA. TCR-beta VDJ regions were amplified with primers for the TCR constant region and the 5'RACE anchor, using the KAPA Real-time Library Amplification kit. A first PCR added sample indexes and Illumina adaptors, after which a second PCR increased the library yield. After Ampure bead purification, the roughly 650 bp TCR product was size-selected on a 2% E-gel SizeSelection system. Library quality was checked on a Bioanalyzer, concentration was measured with Qubit, and libraries were quantified with the Kapa Library Quantification kit before pooling. An Illumina HiSeq 2500 sequenced the libraries paired-end 2 x 150 bp. To increase sequence diversity, 25-30% phiX was spiked into each library pool. Per the source publication's procedure: Quality-filtered reads were processed with the UMI-based MiGEC pipeline, and over 75% of raw TCR sequences were removed by the MiGEC pipeline during error correction. IMGT germline references were used for aligning VDJ genes, and each clonotype was defined as a unique CDR3 amino acid sequence together with its V-J genes. Clonal expansion, Shannon diversity and CDR3 relatedness (CalcPairwiseDistances, ClusterSamples) were evaluated with VDJtools, and phylogenetic trees were built with CLCbio workbench. A clone was classed as expanded if it had 8 or more unique UMIs, a cutoff based on coefficient-of-variation modelling across technical triplicates. The public reads were reprocessed in TCRdb via fastp at Q25 and MiXCR, keeping in-frame beta chains. Rows merge per CDR3 protein into single entries with the most common DNA and genes. The V and J calls and clone size are TCRdb's, not the authors'. This sample holds 100,000 or so distinct CDR3 sequences; 3.5% were observed only once. The ten largest clones take up roughly 6% of the sample.

The clonotype originates from a woman aged 18-29 years with multiple sclerosis. The receptor chain draws on TRBV20-1 and TRBJ1-1, with the D segment identity uncertain. Sequenced sample: PBMCs. The bases are TGCAGTGCTAGAGCCAGAGGACGTTGGAACACTGAAGCTTTCTTT. The resulting protein is CSARARGRWNTEAFF.